The sequence of this T cell receptor beta chain was determined in a study of cytotoxic CD8 clonotypes in ibrutinib-treated CLL. For the study at large: Investigators reported about 25 partial and 2 complete responses; after median about 74 months, roughly 15 patients remained remitted and some twelve progressed. On average, around 85,000 productive rearrangements and 200,000 to 300,000 productive templates per sample.

The CDR3 covers 14 residues. V was pared by 2 bases and J by 3 bases, with 11 bases between. The germline gives CDR1 GTSNPN, CDR2 SVGIG (reference sequence). Clones were read by immunoSEQ multiplex PCR, and TCRdb kept only the in-frame ones, dropping some. The data contain roughly 200,000 clones, roughly three quarters of them seen just once; the ten biggest clones take up 10% to 12%. The specimen comprised PBMCs, sampled after 12 months of ibrutinib treatment. The rearrangement uses TRBV30 and TRBJ1-5; possibly TRBD1 for D (5 bases). This sequence was found in a human donor with chronic lymphocytic leukemia. The CDR3 nucleotides read TGTGCCTGGAGTCGGGGGGGGATCAATCAGCCCCAGCATTTT. It yields the protein CAWSRGGINQPQHF. The variable domain in full, with the rest retrieved from reference TRBV30 and TRBJ1-5, is SQTIHQWPATLVQPVGSPLSLECTVEGTSNPNLYWYRQAAGRGLQLLFYSVGIGQISSEVPQNLSASRPQDRQFILSSKKLLLSDSGFYLCAWSRGGINQPQHFGDGTRLSIL.